This record looks at one TCR beta chain sequence and its context. This clone came up a few times. No antigen is known for it. Qualities for individual bases were not recorded, and no much larger clone is one base off. From the germline V gene, CDR1 is MGHDK and CDR2 is SYGVNS. Measured from the cysteine to the phenylalanine, the CDR3 is 15 residues long. The DNA shown is the 45-base CDR3, in frame from base 1. Trimming costs V 4 bases and J 0 bases, and their ends lie 10 bases apart. For TCR beta library preparation, roughly 2 micrograms of genomic DNA were extracted from the cryopreserved PBMCs. Longitudinal blood samples from CLL patients on ibrutinib monotherapy underwent high-throughput TCR beta sequencing. The patients were enrolled in a single-center, open-label phase 2 trial of ibrutinib monotherapy. This sample was included in a study of cytotoxic CD8 clonotypes in ibrutinib-treated CLL (dated by TCRdb to the early 2020s). About the full investigation: In this cohort, some 16 patients were treatment-naive and fewer than 13 were relapsed/refractory, while some 17 had unmutated IGHV. Partial responses were observed in about 24 patients and complete responses in 2; after a median follow-up of 68 months, remission was maintained in approximately 14 patients and progression was observed in roughly 12. The response samples were drawn at a median of roughly twelve months into treatment, with a range of roughly 6 to 36 months. Longitudinal samples were available for about 30% of the roughly 90 trial participants. Cryopreserved peripheral blood mononuclear cells were collected at three points: before therapy, at response, and at either sustained remission or disease progression. On average, each sample yielded roughly 250,000 productive templates and about 94,000 productive rearrangements. General findings and caveats noted by the study authors: Sampling times were not matched between patients in sustained remission and patients whose disease was progressing, and lymph node repertoires were not examined. Public clonotypes were rare and either shrank or stayed stable during treatment, and the rise in clonality at ibrutinib response reflected expansion of private clonotypes. Clonality rose at ibrutinib response, remained stable during sustained remission, and dropped back toward baseline at progression. Baseline clonality exceeded that of age-matched healthy donors and correlated strongly with circulating CD8+ T-cell counts.

On a MiSeq, deep resolution sequencing aimed for a depth between 1 in 1 million and 1 in 200,000 T cells, with each clonotype covered 10x on average. The immunoSEQ hsTCRB Kit was used to generate the TCR beta libraries. In the paper's pipeline: Data were analyzed with ImmunoSEQ Data Assistant and ImmunoSEQ Analyzer, with V, D and J genes assigned per IMGT definitions. Clonality, which ranges from 0 to 1, was calculated by subtracting the normalized Shannon entropy of productive rearrangement frequencies from one. Only overrepresented clonotypes making up at least 0.05% of each patient's repertoire were included in the public clonotype analysis. Some 13 age-matched healthy donor repertoires from immuneACCESS served as clonality controls. TCRdb took this table from immuneACCESS and kept in-frame rearrangements with V and J called. Such tables lack part of the clones; where checked against another copy, unresolved V genes explain under half of the gap, and the rest is unexplained. V, J and clone size are those of that table, while D and trimming were read from the DNA. Across this sample there are some 310,000 clones, with approximately 80% seen only once. The top ten constitute over 5% of the sample.

The clonotype was recovered from a human donor with chronic lymphocytic leukemia. The starting material was PBMCs, obtained before ibrutinib treatment. The V gene is TRBV25-1 and the J gene is TRBJ1-3, and TRBD1 may be the D gene, going by 5 matching bases. The CDR3 corresponds to CASSGGDISGNTIYF. The sequenced DNA is TGTGCCAGCAGTGGAGGGGATATCTCTGGAAACACCATATATTTT.